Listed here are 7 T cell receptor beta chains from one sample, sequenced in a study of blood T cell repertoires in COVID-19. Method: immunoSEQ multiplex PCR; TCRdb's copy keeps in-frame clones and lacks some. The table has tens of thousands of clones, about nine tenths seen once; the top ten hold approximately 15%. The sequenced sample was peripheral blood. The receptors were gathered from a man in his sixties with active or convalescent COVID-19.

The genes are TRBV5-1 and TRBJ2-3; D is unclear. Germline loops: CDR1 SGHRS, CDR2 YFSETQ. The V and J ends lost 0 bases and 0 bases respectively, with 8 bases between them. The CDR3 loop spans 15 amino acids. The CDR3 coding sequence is TGCGCCAGCAGCTTGGAGCCAACTAGCACAGATACGCAGTATTTT. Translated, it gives CASSLEPTSTDTQYF.

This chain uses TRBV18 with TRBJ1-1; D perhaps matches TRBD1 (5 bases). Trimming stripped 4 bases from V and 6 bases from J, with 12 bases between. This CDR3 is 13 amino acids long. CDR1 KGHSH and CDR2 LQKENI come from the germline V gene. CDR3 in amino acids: CASSLDSHAEAFF. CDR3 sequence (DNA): TGTGCCAGCTCACTTGACAGTCACGCTGAAGCTTTCTTT.

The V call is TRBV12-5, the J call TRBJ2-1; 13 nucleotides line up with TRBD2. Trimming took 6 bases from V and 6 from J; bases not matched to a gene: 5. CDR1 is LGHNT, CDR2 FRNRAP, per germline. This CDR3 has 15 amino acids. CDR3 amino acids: CASGTTSGGLNEQFF. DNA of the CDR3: TGTGCTAGTGGAACGACTAGCGGGGGGCTCAATGAGCAGTTCTTC.

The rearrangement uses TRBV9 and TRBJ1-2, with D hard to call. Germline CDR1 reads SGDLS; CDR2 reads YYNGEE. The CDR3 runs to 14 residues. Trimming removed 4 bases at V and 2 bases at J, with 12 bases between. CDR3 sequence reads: CASSRVLLNYGYTF. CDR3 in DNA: TGTGCCAGCAGCCGGGTCCTCCTGAACTATGGCTACACCTTC.

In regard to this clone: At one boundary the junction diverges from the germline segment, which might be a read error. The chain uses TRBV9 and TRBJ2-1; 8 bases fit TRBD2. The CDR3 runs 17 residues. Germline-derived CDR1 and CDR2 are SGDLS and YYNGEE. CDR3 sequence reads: CARSVARDGGAYNEQFF. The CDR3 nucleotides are TGTGCCCGCAGCGTAGCTCGGGACGGGGGGGCCTACAATGAGCAGTTCTTC.

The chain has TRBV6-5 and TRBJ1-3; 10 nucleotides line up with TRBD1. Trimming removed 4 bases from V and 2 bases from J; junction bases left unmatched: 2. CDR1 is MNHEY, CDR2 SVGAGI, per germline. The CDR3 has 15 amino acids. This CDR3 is CASSSGQGTGNTIYF. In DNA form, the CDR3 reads TGTGCCAGCAGTTCGGGACAGGGGACTGGAAACACCATATATTTT.

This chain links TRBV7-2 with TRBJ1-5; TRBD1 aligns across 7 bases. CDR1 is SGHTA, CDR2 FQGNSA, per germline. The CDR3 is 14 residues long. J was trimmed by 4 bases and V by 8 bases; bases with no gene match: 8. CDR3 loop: CASRPTGSNQPQHF. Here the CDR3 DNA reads TGTGCCAGCCGACCGACAGGGTCGAATCAGCCCCAGCATTTT.